A selection of T cell receptor beta chains follows, all from one sample in a study of T-cell reconstitution after alpha-beta-depleted transplantation in children. Via MiXCR, TCRdb re-called the PCR reads, giving one row per CDR3 protein. The table includes some 240,000 distinct CDR3 sequences, approximately 12% detected once. Sequenced material: PBMCs from the stem cell graft donor, taken from the stem cell graft. These receptors were obtained from a human donor who donated a stem cell graft to a child with acute lymphoblastic leukemia. The CDR3 runs from the conserved cysteine through the conserved F or W. The D gene is left open where the match is weak. A row's size may be missing; if present it is once, few, many or a size class.

TRBV29-1	many	-	TRBJ2-1	TGCAGCGTTGTGTTCTTCAATGAGCAGTTCTTC	CSVVFFNEQFF
TRBV6-1	once	TRBD2	TRBJ2-1	TGTGCCAGCAGTGAAGCTCTAGCGGGGGGGCTAAATGAGCAGTTCTTC	CASSEALAGGLNEQFF
TRBV11-2	few	-	TRBJ2-5	TGTGCCAGCAGCTTAGAGGCAGGGTGGGGGGAGACCCAGTACTTC	CASSLEAGWGETQYF
TRBV20-1	many	-	TRBJ2-7	TGCAGTGCTAGAGATTTGAGGAGGGGCGACTCCTACGAGCAGTACTTC	CSARDLRRGDSYEQYF
TRBV28	many	TRBD1	TRBJ1-2	TGTGCCAGCAAACCGGGACAGGGCGGCTACTCTGGCTACACCTTC	CASKPGQGGYSGYTF
TRBV9	many	-	TRBJ2-1	TGTGCCAGCAGCGTAGAACTCCTCGTCCCCTACAATGAGCAGTTCTTC	CASSVELLVPYNEQFF
TRBV11-3	few	-	TRBJ2-2	TGTGCCAGCAGCTTAGCCTGGCAGGGTGCGAACACCGGGGAGCTGTTTTTT	CASSLAWQGANTGELFF
TRBV4-3	-	-	TRBJ1-5	TGCGCCAGCAGCCCCGAGCCTGATGAGCCCCAGCATTTT	CASSPEPDEPQHF
TRBV20-1	many	-	TRBJ1-1	TGCAGTGCTGAGACTTCTGGTACTGAAGCTTTCTTT	CSAETSGTEAFF
TRBV3-1	many	-	TRBJ1-1	TGTGCCAGCAGCCTCCTCAGGGACACTGAAGCTTTCTTT	CASSLLRDTEAFF
TRBV28	many	TRBD2	TRBJ2-7	TGTGCCAGCAGTCCACTAGCGGGAATTGCGGCCGACGAGCAGTACTTC	CASSPLAGIAADEQYF
TRBV5-1	-	-	TRBJ1-1	TGCGCCAGCAGCTTGATCCCGAAGAACACTGAAGCTTTCTTT	CASSLIPKNTEAFF
TRBV6-2/TRBV6-3	many	-	TRBJ1-5	TGTGCCAGCAGTTACTCGTTGGGTTCGGGCAATCAGCCCCAGCATTTT	CASSYSLGSGNQPQHF
TRBV20-1	many	TRBD2	TRBJ2-3	TGCAGTGCTAGAGATGAGGCGGGAGTGACAGATACGCAGTATTTT	CSARDEAGVTDTQYF
TRBV7-2	many	-	TRBJ2-5	TGTGCCAGCAGCCCGCGAAGGTTTGGATATGAGACCCAGTACTTC	CASSPRRFGYETQYF
TRBV7-9	many	-	TRBJ2-3	TGTGCCAGCAGCCCAGGGTTCACAGATACGCAGTATTTT	CASSPGFTDTQYF
TRBV4-3	few	-	TRBJ1-1	TGCGCCAGCAGCCAATACCGGGACGGGAACACTGAAGCTTTCTTT	CASSQYRDGNTEAFF
TRBV6-5	many	-	TRBJ2-5	TGTGCCAGCAGCAAGCCCTCAGGGGCAAACCAAGAGACCCAGTACTTC	CASSKPSGANQETQYF
TRBV5-1	many	-	TRBJ1-2	TGCGCCAGCAGCCTCGAGCACAGGGATGGCTACACCTTC	CASSLEHRDGYTF
TRBV5-1	many	-	TRBJ1-2	TGCGCCAGCAGCGTAGGGTTGAACTATGGCTACACCTTC	CASSVGLNYGYTF
TRBV20-1	many	-	TRBJ2-7	TGCAGTGCTAGTCGATCCTACGAGCAGTACTTC	CSASRSYEQYF
TRBV5-6	many	-	TRBJ1-1	TGTGCCAGCAGCTTAGGCCCACCTAAGGCCGGAGCTTTCTTT	CASSLGPPKAGAFF
TRBV27	many	-	TRBJ2-3	TGTGCCAGCGGGATTCGGGGGGCGGTGGTCACAGATACGCAGTATTTT	CASGIRGAVVTDTQYF
TRBV18	-	-	TRBJ2-2	TGTGCCAGCTCACCATCGGGGTTCGGCACCGGGGAGCTGTTTTTT	CASSPSGFGTGELFF
TRBV29-1	many	-	TRBJ1-2	TGCGCCTCCGGGGGCTCTTTAAAGACGACCACCTTCGGCTACACCTTC	CASGGSLKTTTFGYTF
TRBV6-1	many	-	TRBJ2-5	TGTGCCAGCAGTGATCCGTTGAGTCAGGGTCATCAAGAGACCCAGTACTTC	CASSDPLSQGHQETQYF
TRBV9	many	TRBD2	TRBJ2-1	TGTGCCAGCAGTGTAGGCGGGAGTGTCACCTACAATGAGCAGTTCTTC	CASSVGGSVTYNEQFF
TRBV28	many	-	TRBJ2-1	TGTGCCAGCAGCTCCCCCCAGGGCTATGAGCAGTTCTTC	CASSSPQGYEQFF
TRBV29-1	many	-	TRBJ2-4	TGCAGCGTTAGGGCAGGGGTGAGAAACATTCAGTACTTC	CSVRAGVRNIQYF
TRBV9	many	TRBD2	TRBJ2-3	TGTGCCAGCAGCGTGTTCCGGGGGGGGTACACAGATACGCAGTATTTT	CASSVFRGGYTDTQYF
TRBV11-2	many	-	TRBJ2-7	TGTGCCAGCAGCTTATCGGCGGCCTACGAGCAGTACTTC	CASSLSAAYEQYF
TRBV3-1	many	TRBD1	TRBJ2-1	TGTGCCAGCAGCCCAGAACCAAGGGGGCGGCTCTACAATGAGCAGTTCTTC	CASSPEPRGRLYNEQFF
TRBV7-9	many	-	TRBJ1-5	TGTGCCAGCAGCGGATACCTTAATCAGCCCCAGCATTTT	CASSGYLNQPQHF
TRBV15	many	TRBD1	TRBJ2-4	TGTGCCACCAGCAGAGTGCAGGGGGCGGAAAACATTCAGTACTTC	CATSRVQGAENIQYF
TRBV6-1	many	-	TRBJ2-1	TGTGCCAGCAGGGCCACGGGACTGTCCAATGAGCAGTTCTTC	CASRATGLSNEQFF
TRBV4-3	many	-	TRBJ2-3	TGCGCCAGCAGCCATCGTAGACAGGCAGATACGCAGTATTTT	CASSHRRQADTQYF
TRBV7-7	many	-	TRBJ2-3	TGTGCCAGCAGCTTCTCAGCGGCGACAGATACGCAGTATTTT	CASSFSAATDTQYF
TRBV19	many	-	TRBJ1-1	TGTGCCAGTAGTGCGGCGGACGCTGAAGCTTTCTTT	CASSAADAEAFF
TRBV4-2	few	TRBD2	TRBJ2-5	TGTGCCAGCAGCCAAGTGGAAGCGGGAGAGGCGGAGACCCAGTACTTC	CASSQVEAGEAETQYF
TRBV29-1	many	TRBD1	TRBJ2-3	TGCAGCGTCTACCTGGGACAGGGGCCGGGAGATACGCAGTATTTT	CSVYLGQGPGDTQYF
TRBV6-2/TRBV6-3	many	TRBD2	TRBJ2-3	TGTGCCACTATGGGACTAGCGGACACAGATACGCAGTATTTT	CATMGLADTDTQYF
TRBV7-2	many	TRBD1	TRBJ1-4	TGTGCCAGCAGACCCGGCCGGGACAGGGGAGGGGGGAGTTGGGAAAAACTGTTTTTT	CASRPGRDRGGGSWEKLFF
TRBV27	many	-	TRBJ1-6	TGTGCCAGCAGTTTATCCGGTCGTCGATCACCCCTCCACTTT	CASSLSGRRSPLHF
TRBV19	-	-	TRBJ1-1	TGTGCCAGTCTCGCGCGGTCGTGGACTGAAGCTTTCTTT	CASLARSWTEAFF
TRBV19	many	-	TRBJ1-2	TGTGCCAGTAGCCCAACAGGAAATAAGGGCTATGGCTACACCTTC	CASSPTGNKGYGYTF
TRBV7-2	many	-	TRBJ2-7	TGTGCCAGCAGCTTAGCGATGCGAGACAGCTACGAGCAGTACTTC	CASSLAMRDSYEQYF
TRBV5-5	medium-sized	-	TRBJ2-5	TGTGCCAGCAGCTCCCTCATGGAGACCCAGTACTTC	CASSSLMETQYF
TRBV20-1	many	-	TRBJ2-1	TGCAGTGCTTCCTCCTCGGGCTTGCGGGCGCACAATGAGCAGTTCTTC	CSASSSGLRAHNEQFF
TRBV7-9	many	-	TRBJ1-1	TGTGCCAGCAGCTTACAATCAGGGGCTGGGACTGAAGCTTTCTTT	CASSLQSGAGTEAFF
TRBV20-1	many	TRBD2	TRBJ2-5	TGCAGTAATACCGGGACTAGCGAGCAAGAGACCCAGTACTTC	CSNTGTSEQETQYF
TRBV4-2	many	TRBD1	TRBJ1-5	TGTGCCAGCAGCCCGCGCGGGACAGGGATCAATCAGCCCCAGCATTTT	CASSPRGTGINQPQHF
TRBV6-2/TRBV6-3	few	-	TRBJ1-5	TGTGCCAGCAGTTACTCGGGGGGGGGTCAGCCCCAGCATTTT	CASSYSGGGQPQHF
TRBV4-2	few	TRBD1	TRBJ2-6	TGTGCCAGCAGCCAACCCGGGACAGGGGGCTCTGGGGCCAACGGCCTGACTTTC	CASSQPGTGGSGANGLTF
TRBV6-1	many	-	TRBJ1-5	TGTGCCAGCAGTCTCAACCCTCTAGGTTCGCAGCCCCAGCATTTT	CASSLNPLGSQPQHF
TRBV4-2	many	TRBD2	TRBJ2-3	TGTGCCAGCAGCCCTAGCGGAAGCACAGATACGCAGTATTTT	CASSPSGSTDTQYF
TRBV6-5	few	-	TRBJ1-1	TGTGCCGTAGGGAAAGAGGTGTACACTGAAGCTTTCTTT	CAVGKEVYTEAFF
TRBV9	-	-	TRBJ2-1	TGTGCCAGCAGCGCTGGGTCTTTTCACAATGAGCAGTTCTTC	CASSAGSFHNEQFF
TRBV7-2	many	TRBD1	TRBJ1-1	TGTGCCAGCAGCGGGCGGACAGGATCCAACACTGAAGCTTTCTTT	CASSGRTGSNTEAFF
TRBV5-1	many	TRBD1	TRBJ1-1	TGCGCCAGCAGCTTGGCGGGACAGGACACTGAAGCTTTCTTT	CASSLAGQDTEAFF
TRBV20-1	many	TRBD1	TRBJ2-7	TGCAGTGCTAGAGATCTGAGACAGGGGTCTTCCTACGAGCAGTACTTC	CSARDLRQGSSYEQYF